The 15 T cell receptor beta chains below come from one sample, sequenced in a study of OX40 agonist ivuxolimab in advanced cancers. The assay was immunoSEQ multiplex PCR, and TCRdb's table has in-frame clones only and misses some. The repertoire holds about 83,000 clones, around 90% seen once, with 8.4% in the top ten. Sequenced here: CD4+ or CD8+ T cells sorted from blood, sampled in a trial of the OX40 agonist ivuxolimab. These receptors were taken from an adult with an advanced solid tumor such as melanoma, head and neck, liver or kidney cancer.

This clone was seen a handful of times. The J gene is TRBJ1-1, the V gene TRBV29-1; maybe TRBD1 (6 bases). V lost 2 bases and J 1 base, leaving 11 bases between the germline ends. Germline CDR1 SQVTM, CDR2 ANQGSEA. The CDR3 extends over 14 amino acids. CDR3 sequence reads: CSVERGRQNTEAFF. The DNA of the CDR3 is TGCAGCGTTGAAAGGGGGAGACAGAACACTGAAGCTTTCTTT.

This clone was recorded at least ten times. The rearrangement joins TRBV28 to TRBJ1-5, with D perhaps TRBD1 (5 bases). Looked up from germline, CDR1 is MDHEN and CDR2 is SYDVKM. This CDR3 has 17 residues. V gave up 6 bases and J gave up 0 bases, with 18 bases separating them. CDR3 in DNA: TGTGCCAGCAGCTGGGGGAGCAACCCTTATAGCAATCAGCCCCAGCATTTT. Its protein product is CASSWGSNPYSNQPQHF.

This chain links TRBV13 with TRBJ2-6; no clear D gene. Germline CDR1 PRHDT, CDR2 FYEKMQ (reference sequence). The germline V and J ends were trimmed by 4 bases and 0 bases, with 10 bases remaining between them. The CDR3 is made up of 16 amino acids. The CDR3 DNA is TGTGCCAGCAGCTCCTTATGGAGCTCTGGGGCCAACGTCCTGACTTTC. Its protein product is CASSSLWSSGANVLTF.

This sequence joins TRBV6-1 and TRBJ1-2; no definite D call. V shed 2 bases and J shed 2 bases, with 9 bases lying between them. Germline V CDR1 and CDR2: MNHNS, SASEGT. The CDR3 consists of 14 residues. CDR3 sequence: CASSERSWNYGYTF. The CDR3, as DNA: TGTGCCAGCAGTGAAAGAAGTTGGAACTATGGCTACACCTTC.

The genes are TRBV21-1 and TRBJ1-5. TRBV21-1 is a pseudogene. CDR3 length: 16 amino acids. CDR3 nucleotide sequence: TGTGCCAGCAGCCTTCCCATTTCTGGGAGCAATCAGCCCCAGCATTTT. It codes for CASSLPISGSNQPQHF.

The genes are TRBV19 and TRBJ2-4; tentative D call: TRBD1 (6 bases). The germline V gene has CDR1 LNHDA and CDR2 SQIVND (reference sequence). CDR3 size: 13 residues. Trimming took 5 bases from V and 13 from J, leaving 18 bases between them. CDR3 nucleotide sequence: TGTGCCAGTAGTCCTTGGGCAGGGGCTGTACAGTACTTC. Translation: CASSPWAGAVQYF.

A note on this clone: One end of the junction does not line up with germline, which may come from a read error. The chain links TRBV7-9 to TRBJ2-1; no clear D gene. From germline, CDR1 is SEHNR and CDR2 FQNEAQ (reference sequence). This CDR3 comprises 13 residues. CDR3 protein: CASTLAANNEQFF. The CDR3 DNA is TGTGCGAGCACCCTTGCGGCGAACAATGAGCAGTTCTTC.

The J gene is TRBJ1-2, the V gene TRBV10-3; D unclear. CDR1 and CDR2 (germline): ENHRY, SYGVKD. The CDR3 has 14 residues. The ends were cut back, 0 bases at V and 4 bases at J, with 9 bases in the middle. CDR3 coding DNA: TGTGCCATCAGTGAGTCGAGTTCAACCTATGGCTACACCTTC. This encodes CAISESSSTYGYTF.

The chain is built from TRBV19 and TRBJ1-1, with D perhaps TRBD1 (5 bases). V lost 7 bases to trimming and J lost 2 bases, with 17 bases between them. CDR1 is LNHDA and CDR2 is SQIVND in the germline V gene (reference sequence). The CDR3 is made up of 15 amino acids. The DNA for the CDR3 is TGTGCCAGTACCGGGACCGAGGGAATAAACACTGAAGCTTTCTTT. Amino acids: CASTGTEGINTEAFF.

The genes are TRBV9 and TRBJ2-7; D unresolved. Trimming removed 1 base at V and 2 bases at J, with 16 bases between. Germline CDR1 and CDR2: SGDLS and YYNGEE. CDR3 size: 16 residues. CDR3 sequence reads: CASSVNVVNATYEQYF. CDR3 nucleotides: TGTGCCAGCAGCGTAAATGTAGTAAACGCAACCTACGAGCAGTACTTC.

The chain employs TRBV28 and TRBJ1-1, with unresolved D. V lost 2 bases and J 0 bases, leaving 10 bases between the germline ends. The CDR3 has 15 amino acids. The V gene's germline CDR1 is MDHEN and CDR2 SYDVKM. Here the CDR3 DNA reads TGTGCCAGCAGTTTAGATCAGTTTTTGAACACTGAAGCTTTCTTT. Protein sequence: CASSLDQFLNTEAFF.

The gene calls are TRBV4-3 and TRBJ2-1, with D perhaps assigned TRBD1 or TRBD2 (5 bases each). Germline V lookup: CDR1 LGHNA, CDR2 YSLEER. The ends were cut back, 4 bases at V and 8 bases at J, with 18 bases in the middle. The CDR3 covers 15 residues. The CDR3 nucleotides read TGCGCCAGCAGCCCGGAGACTGGCGAGGGGTATGAGCAGTTCTTC. This sequence encodes CASSPETGEGYEQFF.

The count of this clone is one. The chain links TRBV28 to TRBJ2-7; D is ambiguous. The germline V gene encodes CDR1 MDHEN and CDR2 SYDVKM. Trimming took 3 bases from V and 5 from J, leaving 5 bases between them. The length of the CDR3 is 11 residues. In nucleotides, the CDR3 is TGTGCCAGCAGTTTCGGTCACGAGCAGTACTTC. Its protein is CASSFGHEQYF.

The gene calls are TRBV10-3 and TRBJ2-7; weak D call: TRBD2 (6 bases). This CDR3 is built from 15 residues. The V gene's germline CDR1 is ENHRY and CDR2 SYGVKD. The V gene lost 3 bases and the J gene lost 5 bases, with 17 bases spanning the gap. CDR3 sequence (DNA): TGTGCCATCAGTGAAGAGTCTTTCCGGAGGGACGAGCAGTACTTC. It specifies CAISEESFRRDEQYF.

The chain carries TRBV4-3 and TRBJ1-5, with D unresolved. The V and J ends lost 0 bases and 7 bases respectively, with 7 bases between them. Germline V gene lookup returns CDR1 LGHNA and CDR2 YSLEER. The length of the CDR3 is 13 residues. The CDR3 sequence is CASSQDQSQPQHF. CDR3 nucleotide sequence: TGCGCCAGCAGCCAAGATCAGAGCCAGCCCCAGCATTTT.